These 15 T cell receptor beta chains originate from one sample sequenced in a study of blood T cell repertoires in COVID-19. TCRdb keeps only in-frame clones here, not all; method: immunoSEQ multiplex PCR. The sample has about 190,000 clones; around 86% are singletons. The sample consisted of PBMCs or T cells enriched from blood (not recorded which). Receptor source: a woman in her 30s who had recovered from COVID-19.

The chain carries TRBV18 and TRBJ2-4; D gene ambiguous. CDR1 and CDR2 (germline): KGHSH, LQKENI. The V end was cut by 0 bases, the J end by 8 bases, with 11 bases between. This CDR3 has 14 amino acids. The CDR3 bases are TGTGCCAGCTCACCACCGTACAGTGTAGACATTCAGTACTTC. Translation: CASSPPYSVDIQYF.

This chain uses TRBV7-2 with TRBJ1-2; 9 positions agree with TRBD1. V dropped 0 bases and J dropped 4; count of bases not matched to a gene: 9. CDR3 size: 17 residues. Germline loops: CDR1 SGHTA, CDR2 FQGNSA. CDR3 bases: TGTGCCAGCAGCTTAGCGCTGGGGGGACAGGGAGGCTATGGCTACACCTTC. As protein: CASSLALGGQGGYGYTF. The full variable domain, completed using reference TRBV7-2 and TRBJ1-2, is GAGVSQSPSNKVTEKGKDVELRCDPISGHTALYWYRQSLGQGLEFLIYFQGNSAPDKSGLPSDRFSAERTGGSVSTLTIQRTQQEDSAVYLCASSLALGGQGGYGYTFGSGTRLTVV.

The gene calls are TRBV9 and TRBJ1-2, with TRBD1 matching 7 bases. CDR1 is SGDLS, CDR2 YYNGEE, per germline. The CDR3 consists of 15 residues. After removal of 2 bases from V and 6 bases from J, the junction contained 10 bases not matched to a gene. The DNA of the CDR3 is TGTGCCAGCAGCGTGCGTTTGAGACAGGGAGATGGCTACACCTTC. It is translated as CASSVRLRQGDGYTF.

The CDR3 sequence: CASSQDFLAGGPESSYNEQFF. The CDR3 DNA reads TGCGCCAGCAGCCAAGATTTCCTAGCGGGAGGGCCCGAAAGCTCCTACAATGAGCAGTTCTTC. The V gene is TRBV4-1, the J gene TRBJ2-1; TRBD2 matches 12 bases. The CDR3 is 21 residues long. Per germline, CDR1 MGHRA and CDR2 YSYEKL. J was trimmed by 0 bases and V by 0 bases; bases with no gene match: 12.

There are a few counts of this clone. The genes are TRBV25-1 and TRBJ2-5; D perhaps matches TRBD2 (5 bases). Trimming stripped 5 bases from V and 0 bases from J, with 10 bases between. The germline CDR1 and CDR2 sequences are MGHDK and SYGVNS. The CDR3 is made up of 14 amino acids. CDR3 nucleotides: TGTGCCAGCAGTTCACCGCGGGACCAAGAGACCCAGTACTTC. Its protein is CASSSPRDQETQYF.

The chain recombines TRBV29-1 with TRBJ2-2; 9 bases align to TRBD1. V lost 1 base, J lost 0 bases, and 3 bases stayed unmatched. Germline CDR1 reads SQVTM; CDR2 reads ANQGSEA. The CDR3 spans 16 residues. The CDR3 coding sequence is TGCAGCGTTGAAGCCGGGACAGGGCCGAACACCGGGGAGCTGTTTTTT. It encodes CSVEAGTGPNTGELFF.

V and J are TRBV5-1 and TRBJ2-1; D possibly corresponds to TRBD2 (6 bases). The V end was cut by 3 bases, the J end by 3 bases, with 19 bases between. CDR1 and CDR2 from the germline V gene are SGHRS and YFSETQ. This CDR3 contains 17 residues. This CDR3 is CASSSSMKRANYNEQFF. CDR3 nucleotides: TGCGCCAGCAGCTCCTCAATGAAGCGGGCGAACTACAATGAGCAGTTCTTC. The full variable domain, with the rest looked up from reference TRBV5-1 and TRBJ2-1, is KAGVTQTPRYLIKTRGQQVTLSCSPISGHRSVSWYQQTPGQGLQFLFEYFSETQRNKGNFPGRFSGRQFSNSRSEMNVSTLELGDSALYLCASSSSMKRANYNEQFFGPGTRLTVL.

By sample fraction, this clone is medium-sized. This chain uses TRBV14 with TRBJ2-2; the D is unclear. CDR1 and CDR2 (germline): SGHDN, FVKESK. The germline V and J ends were trimmed by 1 base and 2 bases, with 5 bases remaining between them. This CDR3 has 14 amino acids. The CDR3 DNA is TGTGCCAGCAGCCAAGTGGCCAACACCGGGGAGCTGTTTTTT. Amino acid sequence: CASSQVANTGELFF.

The chain is built from TRBV28 and TRBJ2-1; D is uncertain. CDR3 length equals 13 residues. Germline V gives CDR1 MDHEN, CDR2 SYDVKM. The V and J ends lost 8 bases and 2 bases respectively, with 10 bases between them. CDR3 sequence (DNA): TGTGCCAGCCAGGTGGGTACCTACAATGAGCAGTTCTTC. Its protein is CASQVGTYNEQFF.

The J gene is TRBJ1-2, the V gene TRBV19; TRBD1 aligns across 7 bases. Germline loops: CDR1 LNHDA, CDR2 SQIVND (reference sequence). J lost 1 base, V lost 7 bases, and 3 bases had no gene match. The CDR3 totals 13 residues. The CDR3 DNA follows: TGTGCCAGTAAAAGGGACAGTAACTATGGCTACACCTTC. Amino acid sequence: CASKRDSNYGYTF.

The chain joins TRBV4-1 to TRBJ1-5; D remains ambiguous. The germline V gene has CDR1 MGHRA and CDR2 YSYEKL. This CDR3 spans 14 amino acids. Trimming stripped 3 bases from V and 1 base from J, with 7 bases between. CDR3 amino acids: CASSHQLSNQPQHF. Here the CDR3 DNA reads TGCGCCAGCAGCCACCAACTAAGCAATCAGCCCCAGCATTTT.

The chain combines TRBV10-1 with TRBJ2-5; TRBD2 matches 8 bases. CDR1 and CDR2 from the germline V gene are WNHNN and SYGVQD (reference sequence). Losses at the gene ends were 3 bases for V and 4 bases for J; bases not matched to a gene: 10. The length of the CDR3 is 16 residues. The CDR3 sequence: CASSDGTSGRGETQYF. The CDR3 coding sequence is TGCGCCAGCAGTGACGGAACTAGCGGCAGAGGAGAGACCCAGTACTTC.

This chain uses TRBV27 with TRBJ1-5; the match to TRBD1 covers 8 bases. The J segment lost 6 bases and the V segment lost 8 bases, leaving 12 bases of the junction unmatched. The V gene's germline CDR1 is MNHEY and CDR2 SMNVEV (reference sequence). The CDR3 consists of 15 residues. CDR3 coding DNA: TGTGCCAGCGGCCAGGACCCAGGGGGCGGTCAGCCCCAGCATTTT. Its protein is CASGQDPGGGQPQHF.

The gene calls are TRBV10-3 and TRBJ2-3, with D unresolved. The V end was cut by 4 bases, the J end by 0 bases, with 14 bases between. This CDR3 has 16 residues. Per germline, CDR1 ENHRY and CDR2 SYGVKD. This CDR3 reads CAISAIRATSTDTQYF. In nucleotides, the CDR3 is TGTGCCATCAGTGCAATCCGAGCGACTAGCACAGATACGCAGTATTTT.

Only one count was recorded for this clone. This chain joins TRBV5-5 and TRBJ2-7, with 9 positions matching TRBD1. J was trimmed by 5 bases and V by 0 bases; bases with no gene match: 6. CDR3 length equals 15 residues. Germline CDR1 and CDR2: SGHKS and YYEKEE (reference sequence). The CDR3 region has the DNA TGTGCCAGCAGCTTGGAAGGGACAGGGTTCCACGAGCAGTACTTC. Protein product: CASSLEGTGFHEQYF.